This T cell receptor (beta chain) was found in a study of CD8+ T cells in alopecia areata. Overall study context: Oral tofacitinib, 5 to 10 mg twice daily, was given in an open-label trial. Affected scalp percentage gauged treated patients' severity. Regarding the study as a whole: Tofacitinib yielded significantly lower scalp clonality and fewer expanded CD8+ clones among the top 100.

Remarks on this clone: Its antigen is undetermined.

Extracted from the samples, RNA was reverse transcribed into cDNA to serve as the sequencing template. Clones were sequenced by immunoSEQ multiplex PCR, and TCRdb holds only the in-frame ones, with some missing. The sample contains 150,000 to 200,000 clones, around three fifths of which appear only once. Regarding treatment: oral pan-JAK inhibitor, 5-10 mg twice daily. Sorted populations comprised CD4+ and CD8+ T cells obtained from PBMCs. Looked up from germline, CDR1 is SGHVS and CDR2 is FQNEAQ. The CDR3 extends over 16 amino acids. V was cut by 5 bases and J by 2 bases, with 17 bases left in between.

The material was CD4+ T cells sorted from blood, obtained at week 24, from a patient treated with tofacitinib. This TCR was sampled from a human donor with alopecia areata. The gene calls are TRBV7-8 and TRBJ2-3; TRBD1 or TRBD2 may be the D gene (5 bases each). CDR3 sequence (DNA): TGTGCCAGCAGCCAGGGTTTGGAGCGGTCCACAGATACGCAGTATTTT. Protein: CASSQGLERSTDTQYF.